This T cell receptor (beta chain) was profiled in a study of T cell responses to AZD1222 COVID-19 vaccine (dated by TCRdb to the early 2020s). Regarding the research as a whole: TCR sequencing was performed for roughly 250 trial participants, of whom 200 to 210 were given two doses of AZD1222 and roughly 25 were given two doses of MenACWY control vaccine. Trial participants were enrolled into age subgroups of 18-55, 56-69 and 70-plus years, which contained approximately 150, 30 and 60 TCR-sequenced participants, respectively. Results the study describes overall, beyond this receptor: Because no day 14 peak-response samples were available, the repertoires could be characterized only after the peak T cell response. After two AZD1222 doses, both the breadth and the depth of spike-specific TCRs were significantly higher than at day 0 and than in MenACWY recipients. Participants were mostly white British and included more females than males, and it was suggested by the authors that clonal diversity may have been underestimated. Vaccine-associated CD4 TCRs spanned the whole spike protein, with dominant responses in regions 160-218 and 743-854. Reportedly, almost half of the unique spike-specific TCRs recognized epitopes lying outside the regions that are mutated in the B.1.351 and B.1.1.7 variants. In the small 56-69-year group, the increase in depth fell short of significance, most likely because of low power. Conclusions about previously exposed vaccinees were limited because only 5 or 6 AZD1222 recipients were SARS-CoV-2 seropositive at baseline.

This specimen's time point label, per the study, means: about 28 days (+/-7) after the second vaccine dose. AZD1222 recipients whose second dose came at about 4 weeks and those whose second dose came at about 12 weeks were combined into one group, since spike-specific TCR depth and breadth did not differ between the two schedules. The vaccinee samples were drawn from two UK trials, COV001 and COV002, one of which was a single-blind randomized controlled phase 2/3 trial testing AZD1222 (ChAdOx1 nCoV-19) in healthy adults. For TCRbeta chain sequencing, PBMC samples were collected from trial participants at day 0 and at day 28 after the second dose. This clone was observed a few times. Its recognized antigen is unknown. The sample holds no much larger clone one base away, and base qualities are not on file. The CDR3 starts with the cysteine, ends with the phenylalanine, and has 15 residues. This entry keeps only the CDR3 DNA: 45 bases, framed from base 1. The V end gives up 3 bases and the J end 10 bases, leaving 7 bases in the junction not matched to a gene. Reading the germline V gene (reference sequence) gives CDR1 LGHDT and CDR2 YNNKEL.

The CDR3 regions of human TCRbeta chains were subjected to immunosequencing. The authors' pipeline ran thus. Repertoire TCRs were checked for matches against a reference library of SARS-CoV-2-specific TCRs that had been generated using the MIRA antigen-specificity platform. Breadth meant the fraction of unique TCRs that were SARS-CoV-2-associated, whereas depth meant the fraction of total T cells that were SARS-CoV-2-associated. Using the MIRA data, each spike-specific TCR was assigned both to the spike region to which the TCR was reactive and to a CD4 or CD8 class. Log10-transformed breadth and depth values were compared by one-way ANOVA with Sidak's multiple comparisons tests. TCRdb took this table from immuneACCESS and kept in-frame rearrangements with V and J called. Such tables lack part of the clones; where checked against another copy, unresolved V genes explain under half of the gap, and the rest is unexplained. That table furnishes V, J and clone size, whereas the DNA furnished D and trimming. The table for this sample lists some 150,000 clones; roughly nine tenths of them were counted only once. Of the sample, roughly 3.3% is held by the ten largest clones.

The material was peripheral blood, obtained 28 days after the second AZD1222 dose. The V gene is TRBV3-1 (or the pseudogene TRBV3-2) and the J gene is TRBJ2-1, with 12 middle bases fitting TRBD2. The clonotype originates from an adult who received the AZD1222 COVID-19 vaccine. The CDR3 protein sequence reads: CASSQRLAGEGEQFF. In nucleotides, the sequence is TGTGCCAGCAGCCAGAGACTAGCGGGAGAAGGGGAGCAGTTCTTC.